The 18 T cell receptor beta chains listed next were all sequenced from one sample in a study of T cells in Graves' hyperthyroidism and ophthalmopathy (dated by TCRdb to the late 2010s). To prepare the library, multiplex PCR was applied. TCRdb shows the sequencer as Illumina HiSeq 2000. The TCR beta CDR3 regions were amplified from RNA transcripts. For the first round of RT-PCR on the TCR CDR3, the HTBI primer set was used together with the Qiagen OneStep RT-PCR kit. TCRdb applied fastp at Q25 and MiXCR to the public reads, then kept only in-frame beta chains. Every distinct CDR3 protein forms one entry, paired with its most common genes and DNA. This sample holds fewer than 750,000 distinct CDR3 sequences; 40% to 55% were observed only once. Jointly, the top ten make up around 8% of the sample. Sequenced: peripheral blood or thyroid tissue (not recorded which). These receptors were obtained from a woman younger than 30 with Graves' hyperthyroidism.

The rearrangement links TRBV29-1 to TRBJ2-7, with a weak D call TRBD2 (5 bases). Deletions cut 1 base from V and 2 bases from J, with 12 bases between. Germline V gene lookup returns CDR1 SQVTM and CDR2 ANQGSEA. This CDR3 has 14 amino acids. The CDR3 protein is CSVEVSGKAYEQYF. CDR3 DNA sequence: TGCAGCGTTGAAGTCTCCGGGAAAGCCTACGAGCAGTACTTC.

Remarks on this clonotype: The junction departs from germline at one end; a sequencing error may be responsible. The chain couples TRBV7-3 to TRBJ1-5; D ambiguous. The germline V gene encodes CDR1 SGHTA and CDR2 FQGTGA. The CDR3 has 17 amino acids. The chain's CDR3 is CASSHDVLGSSNQPQHF. CDR3 nucleotides: TGCGCCAGCAGCCATGATGTTTTAGGGTCTAGCAATCAGCCCCAGCATTTT.

A note on this clonotype: This could be a read error, since a much larger clone is one nucleotide away. The chain is built from TRBV5-1 and TRBJ1-4, with D possibly being TRBD1 (5 bases). Germline V gene lookup returns CDR1 SGHRS and CDR2 YFSETQ. Trimming pared 7 bases from V and 12 bases from J, leaving 28 bases between. The CDR3 is 16 residues long. The CDR3 DNA reads TGCGCCAGCGGGACGAATCTAATCCGACACGGGGAAGAACTGTTTTTT. This encodes CASGTNLIRHGEELFF. Supplemented by reference TRBV5-1 and TRBJ1-4, the full variable domain reads KAGVTQTPRYLIKTRGQQVTLSCSPISGHRSVSWYQQTPGQGLQFLFEYFSETQRNKGNFPGRFSGRQFSNSRSEMNVSTLELGDSALYLCASGTNLIRHGEELFFGSGTQLSVL.

At least ten counts were recorded for this clonotype. The rearrangement joins TRBV7-2 to TRBJ2-7; D gene ambiguous. The length of the CDR3 is 10 residues. From germline, CDR1 is SGHTA and CDR2 FQGNSA. V was cut by 6 bases and J by 2 bases, with 2 bases left in between. The CDR3 DNA is TGTGCCAGCAGGCCCTACGAGCAGTACTTC. It specifies CASRPYEQYF.

This clonotype came up many times. The V gene is TRBV5-1, the J gene TRBJ2-7; D might be TRBD2 (7 bases). The V gene's germline CDR1 is SGHRS and CDR2 YFSETQ. V lost 6 bases to trimming and J lost 2 bases, with 15 bases between them. CDR3 size: 14 residues. The DNA for the CDR3 is TGCGCCAGCAATGGGGGGGGGCTAACCTACGAGCAGTACTTC. As protein: CASNGGGLTYEQYF.

The V call is TRBV29-1, the J call TRBJ1-1; D is uncertain. The CDR3 spans 11 residues. The V end lost 4 bases, the J end lost 3 bases, and 6 bases lay between the germline ends. Germline values: CDR1 SQVTM, CDR2 ANQGSEA. CDR3 residues: CSVVRDTEAFF. The CDR3 DNA is TGCAGCGTTGTCCGGGACACTGAAGCTTTCTTT.

This clonotype was counted at least ten times. This rearrangement joins TRBV4-1 to TRBJ2-7; 7 bases match TRBD2. There are 17 residues in the CDR3. Germline CDR1 is MGHRA and CDR2 is YSYEKL. V shed 5 bases, J shed 0 bases, and the junction held 13 bases outside the gene matches. The CDR3 loop reads CASSVTGLAETSYEQYF. CDR3 coding DNA: TGCGCCAGCAGCGTCACGGGGCTAGCGGAGACCTCCTACGAGCAGTACTTC.

Of note for this clonotype: A junction boundary mismatches the germline segment, possibly from a read error. This rearrangement joins TRBV7-9 to TRBJ1-1; 7 bases are shared with TRBD1. The V gene's germline CDR1 is SEHNR and CDR2 FQNEAQ (reference sequence). The CDR3 has 16 residues. The CDR3 DNA reads TGCGCCAGCAGCCATACGGGGGCAGGGGGAAACACTGAAGCTTTCTTT. This sequence encodes CASSHTGAGGNTEAFF.

The chain employs TRBV15 and TRBJ1-5; D is unclear. Trimming pared 3 bases from V and 0 bases from J, leaving 12 bases between. The CDR3 extends over 16 amino acids. Germline CDR1 and CDR2: LNHNV and YYDKDF (reference sequence). CDR3 DNA: TGTGCCACCAGCAGCCAACAAGGAGATAGCAATCAGCCCCAGCATTTT. Amino acid sequence: CATSSQQGDSNQPQHF. The whole variable domain, filled in from reference TRBV15 and TRBJ1-5, reads DAMVIQNPRYQVTQFGKPVTLSCSQTLNHNVMYWYQQKSSQAPKLLFHYYDKDFNNEADTPDNFQSRRPNTSFCFLDIRSPGLGDTAMYLCATSSQQGDSNQPQHFGDGTRLSIL.

The CDR3 coding sequence is TGTGCCAGCGTTGAAACTAGCCACGAGCAGTACTTC. This translates into CASVETSHEQYF. J is TRBJ2-7 and V is TRBV25-1; D is perhaps TRBD2 (6 bases). V lost 8 bases and J lost 5, with 13 bases in between. This CDR3 has 12 residues. Germline values: CDR1 MGHDK, CDR2 SYGVNS.

This clonotype came up many times. This chain uses TRBV12-3 or TRBV12-4 with TRBJ1-1; D ambiguous. The CDR3 has 14 amino acids. V shed 2 bases and J shed 5 bases, with 12 bases lying between them. CDR3: CASSLWHRETEAFF. Here the CDR3 DNA reads TGTGCCAGCAGTTTATGGCATAGGGAAACTGAAGCTTTCTTT.

The chain is built from TRBV3-1 and TRBJ1-2; D remains unclear. Trimming removed 3 bases at V and 0 bases at J, with 11 bases between. The CDR3 loop spans 15 amino acids. CDR1 is LGHDT, CDR2 YNNKEL, per germline (reference sequence). The CDR3 loop is CASSHNLGSNYGYTF. DNA for the CDR3: TGTGCCAGCAGCCACAATTTGGGATCTAACTATGGCTACACCTTC.

This clonotype was seen only once. J is TRBJ1-1 and V is TRBV5-1, with D perhaps matching TRBD1 (5 bases). This CDR3 contains 15 residues. Trimming left V 1 base short and J 0 bases short, with 10 bases between. Per germline, CDR1 SGHRS and CDR2 YFSETQ. CDR3 DNA: TGCGCCAGCAGCTTGACGGGACGGATGAACACTGAAGCTTTCTTT. Translation gives CASSLTGRMNTEAFF.

This clonotype has at least ten counts. The CDR3 spells CASSPKGRGTSYGYTF. CDR3 DNA sequence: TGTGCCAGCAGTCCCAAGGGGAGGGGGACTAGCTATGGCTACACCTTC. V gene TRBV2 combines with J gene TRBJ1-2, with a possible D match to TRBD1 (6 bases). V was shortened by 5 bases and J by 4 bases, with 20 bases between the two germline ends. CDR3 size: 16 residues. Germline-derived CDR1 and CDR2 are SNHLY and FYNNEI.

There are many counts of this clonotype. The chain uses TRBV6-6 and TRBJ2-2, with 7 nucleotides matching TRBD1. With 6 bases clipped from V and 6 bases from J, the junction kept 10 bases outside the gene matches. Germline CDR1 is MNHNY and CDR2 is SVGAGI (reference sequence). The CDR3 spans 15 residues. CDR3 protein: CASSSDRVVPGELFF. CDR3 nucleotides: TGTGCCAGCAGCTCCGACAGGGTCGTCCCCGGGGAGCTGTTTTTT.

CDR3 sequence: CASSFLGQASYEQYF. The CDR3 region has the DNA TGTGCCAGCAGTTTTCTTGGACAGGCGTCCTACGAGCAGTACTTC. The chain links TRBV6-6 to TRBJ2-7; 7 nucleotides align to TRBD1. With 4 bases clipped from V and 1 base from J, the junction kept 7 bases outside the gene matches. Germline CDR1 is MNHNY and CDR2 is SVGAGI (reference sequence). The CDR3 length is 15 residues.

The chain links TRBV7-6 to TRBJ1-3, with D uncertain. Trimming shortened V by 5 bases and J by 10 bases, and 9 bases separated the two germline ends. The CDR3 runs to 11 residues. The germline V gene has CDR1 SGHVS and CDR2 FNYEAQ. The CDR3 spells CASSPGETIYF. The CDR3 DNA is TGTGCCAGCAGCCCCGGAGAGACCATATATTTT.

This clonotype came up many times. The chain carries TRBV7-9 and TRBJ2-5, with D perhaps TRBD2 (5 bases). The germline V gene encodes CDR1 SEHNR and CDR2 FQNEAQ (reference sequence). Trimming took 7 bases from V and 5 from J, leaving 14 bases between them. CDR3 size: 13 residues. The CDR3 DNA follows: TGTGCCAGCACCCAGGACTGGCAGGAGACCCAGTACTTC. This gives the protein CASTQDWQETQYF.